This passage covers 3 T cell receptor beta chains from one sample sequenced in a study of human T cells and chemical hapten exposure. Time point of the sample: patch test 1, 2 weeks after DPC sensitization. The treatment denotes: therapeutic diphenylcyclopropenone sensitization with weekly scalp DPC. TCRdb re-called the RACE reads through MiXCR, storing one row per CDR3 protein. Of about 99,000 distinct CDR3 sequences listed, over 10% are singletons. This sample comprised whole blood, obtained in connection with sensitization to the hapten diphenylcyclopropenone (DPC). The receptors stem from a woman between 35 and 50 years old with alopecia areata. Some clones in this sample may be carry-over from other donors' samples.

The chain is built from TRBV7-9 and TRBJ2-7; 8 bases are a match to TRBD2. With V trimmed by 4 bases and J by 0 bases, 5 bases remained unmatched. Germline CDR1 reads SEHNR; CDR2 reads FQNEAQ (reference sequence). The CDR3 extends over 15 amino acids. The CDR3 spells CASSYLAGPSYEQYF. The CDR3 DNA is TGTGCCAGCAGCTACTTAGCGGGACCCTCCTACGAGCAGTACTTC.

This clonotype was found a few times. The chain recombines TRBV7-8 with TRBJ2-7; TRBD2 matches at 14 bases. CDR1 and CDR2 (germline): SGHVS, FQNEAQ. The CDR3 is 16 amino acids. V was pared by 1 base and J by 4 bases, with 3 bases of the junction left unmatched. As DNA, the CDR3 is TGTGCCAGCAGCTTAGGTGGGACTAGCGGGAGTTACGAGCAGTACTTC. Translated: CASSLGGTSGSYEQYF.

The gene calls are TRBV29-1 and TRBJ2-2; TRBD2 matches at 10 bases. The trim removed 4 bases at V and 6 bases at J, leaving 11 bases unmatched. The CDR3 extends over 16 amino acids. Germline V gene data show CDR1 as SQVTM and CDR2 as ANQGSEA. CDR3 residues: CSVAGLAGDYSGELFF. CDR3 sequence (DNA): TGCAGCGTTGCGGGGCTAGCGGGAGATTATTCCGGGGAGCTGTTTTTT.